This TCR beta chain was found in a study of shared clonotypes between healthy human individuals. Study-wide findings and caveats: Non-shared clonotypes displayed generation probabilities falling below those of clonotypes present in all four donors. Only blood underwent sampling, and tissue repertoires likely differ.

Comment on this clone: Its cognate antigen is unknown.

The CDR3 totals 15 residues. Trimming removed 4 bases from V and 2 bases from J, with 14 bases in between. Germline CDR1 SGHAT, CDR2 FQNNGV. It was about 210 ng DNA, some 30,000 T cell genomes, that sorted-subset replicate PCRs used. TCRdb's copy holds only in-frame clones and misses some; the assay was immunoSEQ multiplex PCR. The data show 1.4 million or so clones, approximately 98.5% seen once. The receptor comes from a man aged 25-40 years in good health. Material: naive CD4+ T cells sorted from blood. As to subset: CD45RA+ positively selected. The chain uses TRBV11-2 and TRBJ2-5, with D possibly matching TRBD2 (6 bases). CDR3 DNA: TGTGCCAGCAGCTCCCTCGGACTAATTCAAGAGACCCAGTACTTC. Translated: CASSSLGLIQETQYF.